This TCR beta chain came from a study of blood T cell repertoires in COVID-19. Study summary: Samples came from the United States, Italy and Spain, spanning acute and convalescent COVID-19. Nucleic acid was either cDNA or gDNA, and it came from T cells, B-cell-depleted T cells, or PBMCs.

Authors' data handling: Reference gene primer amplification gave nucleated cell count estimates. Sequencing was performed with immunoSEQ multiplex PCR; in TCRdb, only in-frame clones are kept and a portion is missing. V, J and clone size derive from that table, while D and trimming were established from the DNA sequence. The table includes more than 200,000 clones, approximately 86% detected once. Germline values: CDR1 KGHSH, CDR2 LQKENI. After removal of 3 bases from V and 1 base from J, the junction contained 4 bases not matched to a gene. The CDR3 extends over 15 amino acids. The table lists this clone with a count of one. Patients in Seattle were enrolled during active infection, then followed longitudinally.

What was sequenced was peripheral blood. This rearrangement joins TRBV18 to TRBJ2-3; 7 bases agree with TRBD1. This TCR derives from a woman aged 45-59 years with COVID-19, enrolled during active disease. CDR3 DNA: TGTGCCAGCTCACCCACAGGGGCGCGCACAGATACGCAGTATTTT. Protein sequence: CASSPTGARTDTQYF.